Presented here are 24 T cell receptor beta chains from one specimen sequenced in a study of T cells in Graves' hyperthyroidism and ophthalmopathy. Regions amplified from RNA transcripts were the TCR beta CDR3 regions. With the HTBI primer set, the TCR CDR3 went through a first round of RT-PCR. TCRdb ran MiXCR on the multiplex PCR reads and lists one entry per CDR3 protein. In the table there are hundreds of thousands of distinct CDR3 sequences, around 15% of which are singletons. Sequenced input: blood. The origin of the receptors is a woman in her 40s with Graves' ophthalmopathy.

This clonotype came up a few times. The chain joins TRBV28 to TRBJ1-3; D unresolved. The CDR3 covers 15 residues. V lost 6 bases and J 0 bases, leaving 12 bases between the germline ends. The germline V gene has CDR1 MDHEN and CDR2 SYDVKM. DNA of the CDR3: TGTGCCAGCAGCCTACGGGGTCTCTCTGGAAACACCATATATTTT. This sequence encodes CASSLRGLSGNTIYF. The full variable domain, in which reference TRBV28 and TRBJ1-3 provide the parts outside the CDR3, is DVKVTQSSRYLVKRTGEKVFLECVQDMDHENMFWYRQDPGLGLRLIYFSYDVKMKEKGDIPEGYSVSREKKERFSLILESASTNQTSMYLCASSLRGLSGNTIYFGEGSWLTVV.

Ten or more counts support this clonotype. The CDR3, as DNA: TGCGCCAGCAGCTTGGCCGGGACTGGTAGCTATGAAGCTTTCTTT. It codes for CASSLAGTGSYEAFF. The chain is built from TRBV5-1 and TRBJ1-1; possibly TRBD1 for D (5 bases). Trimming took 0 bases from V and 7 from J, leaving 16 bases between them. Per the germline V gene, CDR1 is SGHRS and CDR2 is YFSETQ. CDR3 length equals 15 residues.

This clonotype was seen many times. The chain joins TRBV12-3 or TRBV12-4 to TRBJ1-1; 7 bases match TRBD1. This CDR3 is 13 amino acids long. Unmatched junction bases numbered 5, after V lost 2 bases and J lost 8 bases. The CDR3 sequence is CASSLKGGSEAFF. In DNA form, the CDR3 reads TGTGCCAGCAGTTTAAAAGGGGGCAGCGAAGCTTTCTTT.

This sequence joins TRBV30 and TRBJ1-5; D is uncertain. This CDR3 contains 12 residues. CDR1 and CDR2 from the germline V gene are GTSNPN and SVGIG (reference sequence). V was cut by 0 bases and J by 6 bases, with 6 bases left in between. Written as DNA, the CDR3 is TGTGCCTGGAGTGTACTGAGTCAGCCCCAGCATTTT. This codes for CAWSVLSQPQHF.

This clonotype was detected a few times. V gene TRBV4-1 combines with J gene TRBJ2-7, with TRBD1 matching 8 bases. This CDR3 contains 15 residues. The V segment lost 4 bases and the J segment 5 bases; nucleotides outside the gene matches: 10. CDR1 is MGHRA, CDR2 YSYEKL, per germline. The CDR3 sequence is CASSRGQGPRDEQYF. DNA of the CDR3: TGCGCCAGCAGCCGCGGACAGGGACCGCGGGACGAGCAGTACTTC.

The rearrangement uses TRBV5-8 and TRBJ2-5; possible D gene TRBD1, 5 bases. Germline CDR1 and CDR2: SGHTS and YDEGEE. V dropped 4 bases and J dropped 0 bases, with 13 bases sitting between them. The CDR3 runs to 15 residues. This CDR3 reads CASSRTNGHQETQYF. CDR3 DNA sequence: TGTGCCAGCAGCAGGACAAATGGGCACCAAGAGACCCAGTACTTC.

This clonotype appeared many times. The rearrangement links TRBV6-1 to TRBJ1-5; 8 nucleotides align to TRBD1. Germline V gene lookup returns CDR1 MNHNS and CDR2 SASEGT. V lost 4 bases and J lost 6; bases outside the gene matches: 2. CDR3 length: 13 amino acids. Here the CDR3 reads CASSGTGFQPQHF. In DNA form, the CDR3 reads TGTGCCAGCAGTGGGACAGGGTTTCAGCCCCAGCATTTT.

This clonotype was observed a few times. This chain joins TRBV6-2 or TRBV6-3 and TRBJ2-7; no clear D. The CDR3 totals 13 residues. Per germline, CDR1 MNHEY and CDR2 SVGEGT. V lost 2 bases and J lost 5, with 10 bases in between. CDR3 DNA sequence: TGTGCCAGCAGTTACATCCCTCACGACGAGCAGTACTTC. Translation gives CASSYIPHDEQYF.

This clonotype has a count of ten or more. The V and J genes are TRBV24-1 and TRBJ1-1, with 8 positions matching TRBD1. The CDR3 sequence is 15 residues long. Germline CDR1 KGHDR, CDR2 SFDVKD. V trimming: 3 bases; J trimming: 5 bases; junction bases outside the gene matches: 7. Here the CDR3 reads CATSDTKTGVTEAFF. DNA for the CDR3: TGTGCCACCAGTGATACTAAGACAGGGGTAACTGAAGCTTTCTTT.

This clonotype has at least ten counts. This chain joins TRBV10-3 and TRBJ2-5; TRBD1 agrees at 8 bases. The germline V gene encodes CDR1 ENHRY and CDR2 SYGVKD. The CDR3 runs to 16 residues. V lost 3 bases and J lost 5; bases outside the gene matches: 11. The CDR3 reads CAISESGQGNLETQYF. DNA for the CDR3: TGTGCCATCAGTGAATCAGGACAGGGCAACCTGGAGACCCAGTACTTC.

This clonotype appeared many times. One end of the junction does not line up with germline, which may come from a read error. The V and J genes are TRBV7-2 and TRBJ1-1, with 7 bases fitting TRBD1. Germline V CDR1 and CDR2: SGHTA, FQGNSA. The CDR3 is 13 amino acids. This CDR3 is CASSLGTPGQPSF. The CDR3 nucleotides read TGTGCCAGCAGCTTGGGGACACCGGGACAGCCTTCGTTT.

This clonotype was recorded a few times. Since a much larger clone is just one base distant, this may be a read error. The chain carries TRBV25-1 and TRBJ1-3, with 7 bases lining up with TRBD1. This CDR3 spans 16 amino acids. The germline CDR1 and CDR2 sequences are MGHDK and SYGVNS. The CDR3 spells CTSSGGTDFSGNTIYF. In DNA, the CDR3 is TGTACCAGCAGTGGTGGGACAGATTTCTCTGGAAACACCATATATTTT.

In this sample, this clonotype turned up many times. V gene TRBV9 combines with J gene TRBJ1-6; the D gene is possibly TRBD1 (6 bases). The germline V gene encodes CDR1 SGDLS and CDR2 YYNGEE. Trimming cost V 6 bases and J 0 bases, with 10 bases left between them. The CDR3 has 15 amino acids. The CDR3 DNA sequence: TGTGCCAGCACCTCGGACAGCTCCTATAATTCACCCCTCCACTTT. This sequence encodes CASTSDSSYNSPLHF.

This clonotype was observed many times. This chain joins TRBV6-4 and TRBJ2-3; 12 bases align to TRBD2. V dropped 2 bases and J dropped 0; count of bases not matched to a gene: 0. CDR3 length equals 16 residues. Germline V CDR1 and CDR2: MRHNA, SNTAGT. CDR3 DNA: TGTGCCAGCAGTGACGGGACTAGCGGGAGCACAGATACGCAGTATTTT. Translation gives CASSDGTSGSTDTQYF.

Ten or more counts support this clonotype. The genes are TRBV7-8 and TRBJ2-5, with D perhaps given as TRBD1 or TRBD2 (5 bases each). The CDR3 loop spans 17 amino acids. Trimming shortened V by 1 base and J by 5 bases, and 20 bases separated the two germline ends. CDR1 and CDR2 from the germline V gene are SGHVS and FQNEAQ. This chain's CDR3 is CASSLGSGRVVLETQYF. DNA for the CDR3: TGTGCCAGCAGCTTAGGGTCGGGACGGGTTGTTTTGGAGACCCAGTACTTC.

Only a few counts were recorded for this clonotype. CDR3 in amino acids: CASSQGPGFYGYTF. The CDR3 DNA reads as TGCGCCAGCAGCCAAGGACCGGGGTTCTATGGCTACACCTTC. This sequence joins TRBV4-1 and TRBJ1-2; D not resolved. Looked up from germline, CDR1 is MGHRA and CDR2 is YSYEKL. This CDR3 spans 14 amino acids. V was pared by 1 base and J by 4 bases, with 10 bases between.

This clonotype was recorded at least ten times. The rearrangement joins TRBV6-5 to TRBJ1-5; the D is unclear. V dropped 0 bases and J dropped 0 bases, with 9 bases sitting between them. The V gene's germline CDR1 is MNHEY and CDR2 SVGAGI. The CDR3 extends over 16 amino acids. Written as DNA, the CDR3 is TGTGCCAGCAGTTACTCGAAGGAGGGTAGCAATCAGCCCCAGCATTTT. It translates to CASSYSKEGSNQPQHF.

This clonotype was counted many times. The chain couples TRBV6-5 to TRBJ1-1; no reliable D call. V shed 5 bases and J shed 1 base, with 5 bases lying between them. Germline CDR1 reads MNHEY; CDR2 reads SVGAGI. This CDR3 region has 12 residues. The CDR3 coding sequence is TGTGCCAGCAGTCCGCGGAACACTGAAGCTTTCTTT. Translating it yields CASSPRNTEAFF.

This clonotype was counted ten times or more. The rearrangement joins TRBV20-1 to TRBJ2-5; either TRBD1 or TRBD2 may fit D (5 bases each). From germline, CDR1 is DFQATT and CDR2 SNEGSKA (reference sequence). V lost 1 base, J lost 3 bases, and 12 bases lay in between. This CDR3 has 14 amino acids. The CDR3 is CSARGGSGKETQYF. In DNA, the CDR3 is TGCAGTGCTAGAGGGGGGTCGGGGAAAGAGACCCAGTACTTC.

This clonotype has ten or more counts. DNA for the CDR3: TGTGCCAGCAGCTTAGATCGGGGGACAGGGGGGACCTATGGCTACACCTTC. Translated, it gives CASSLDRGTGGTYGYTF. The V and J genes are TRBV11-2 and TRBJ1-2; 11 nucleotides line up with TRBD1. Looked up from germline, CDR1 is SGHAT and CDR2 is FQNNGV. This CDR3 is built from 17 residues. Losses at the gene ends were 0 bases for V and 4 bases for J; bases not matched to a gene: 7.

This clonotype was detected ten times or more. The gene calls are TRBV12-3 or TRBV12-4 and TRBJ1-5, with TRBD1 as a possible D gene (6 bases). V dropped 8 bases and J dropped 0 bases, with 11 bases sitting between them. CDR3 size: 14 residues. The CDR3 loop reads CASSPGASNQPQHF. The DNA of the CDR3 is TGTGCCAGCTCGCCGGGGGCTAGCAATCAGCCCCAGCATTTT.

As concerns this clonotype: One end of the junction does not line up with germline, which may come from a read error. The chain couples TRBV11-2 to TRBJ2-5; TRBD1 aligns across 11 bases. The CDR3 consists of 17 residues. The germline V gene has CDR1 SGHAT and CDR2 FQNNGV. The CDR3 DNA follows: TGTGCCAGCAGCGAGAGGACAGGGGGCTCCCTCCAAGAGACCCGGTACTTC. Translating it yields CASSERTGGSLQETRYF.

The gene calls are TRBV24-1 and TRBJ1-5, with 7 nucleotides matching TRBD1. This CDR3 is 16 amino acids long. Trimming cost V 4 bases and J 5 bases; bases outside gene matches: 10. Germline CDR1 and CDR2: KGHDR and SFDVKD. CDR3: CATSDGGQDGYQPQHF. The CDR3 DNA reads TGTGCCACCAGTGACGGCGGACAGGACGGGTATCAGCCCCAGCATTTT.

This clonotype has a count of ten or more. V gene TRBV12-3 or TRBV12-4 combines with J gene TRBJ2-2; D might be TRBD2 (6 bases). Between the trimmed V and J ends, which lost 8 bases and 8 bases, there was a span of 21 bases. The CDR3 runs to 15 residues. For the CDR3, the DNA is TGTGCCAGCGGACACGGGAGCCGGGTTCCTGGGGAGCTGTTTTTT. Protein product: CASGHGSRVPGELFF.